Shown below are 24 T cell receptor beta chains from a single sample sequenced in a study of blood T cell repertoires in COVID-19 (dated by TCRdb to 2018 to 2021). Libraries were prepared through the immunoSEQ multiplex PCR assay. TCRdb re-hosts the immuneACCESS table, in-frame sequences only. Its copies lack some clones; in the studies checked, an unresolved V gene accounts for under half of them, and the cause for the rest is not known. In all, the sample holds 190,000 or so clones, and approximately 78% of those were seen once. Clones ranked in the top ten supply approximately 12% of the sample. The sample was peripheral blood. These receptors all come from a woman at least 80 years old with COVID-19, enrolled during active disease.

The gene calls are TRBV2 and TRBJ1-2, with 8 bases that match TRBD1. This CDR3 spans 13 amino acids. Germline-derived CDR1 and CDR2 are SNHLY and FYNNEI. Trimming at V came to 5 bases and at J to 8 bases, leaving 7 bases not matched to a gene. The CDR3 region has the DNA TGTGCCAGCAGTCGGGACAGGAGTGGAGGCTACACCTTC. This gives the protein CASSRDRSGGYTF.

In its sample, this clone was seen a few times. V and J are TRBV28 and TRBJ2-6, with a possible D match to TRBD1 (6 bases). V dropped 5 bases and J dropped 0 bases, with 14 bases sitting between them. Germline lookup yields CDR1 MDHEN and CDR2 SYDVKM. The CDR3 consists of 17 residues. The CDR3 DNA is TGTGCCAGCAGTCCCCAGGGGTATCTCTCTGGGGCCAACGTCCTGACTTTC. Amino acid sequence: CASSPQGYLSGANVLTF.

This rearrangement joins TRBV5-5 to TRBJ2-5; weak D call: TRBD1 (5 bases). V lost 7 bases and J 1 base, leaving 14 bases between the germline ends. The germline V gene encodes CDR1 SGHKS and CDR2 YYEKEE (reference sequence). The CDR3 runs 14 residues. This chain's CDR3 is CASLLGPLQETQYF. The CDR3 DNA sequence: TGTGCCAGCCTCTTGGGGCCGCTCCAAGAGACCCAGTACTTC.

The J gene is TRBJ1-3, the V gene TRBV19; D gene ambiguous. The ends were cut back, 5 bases at V and 3 bases at J, with 5 bases in the middle. The germline CDR1 and CDR2 sequences are LNHDA and SQIVND (reference sequence). The CDR3 loop spans 12 amino acids. The CDR3 loop is CASSVIGNTIYF. The CDR3, as DNA: TGTGCCAGTAGTGTAATTGGAAACACCATATATTTT.

The V call is TRBV24-1, the J call TRBJ2-5; 9 bases map to TRBD1. The CDR3 runs to 17 residues. The trim removed 4 bases at V and 1 base at J, leaving 9 bases unmatched. Germline CDR1 and CDR2: KGHDR and SFDVKD. CDR3 sequence (DNA): TGTGCCACCAGTGACAGGCCGGGACAGGGCCCCCAAGAGACCCAGTACTTC. This sequence encodes CATSDRPGQGPQETQYF.

CDR3 sequence (DNA): TGTGCCATCCCTCGCGGGGGACGCACAGATACGCAGTATTTT. Encoded protein: CAIPRGGRTDTQYF. V gene TRBV6-5 combines with J gene TRBJ2-3; 7 nucleotides align to TRBD2. V shed 10 bases and J 1 base; nucleotides not matched to a gene: 8. Germline V CDR1 and CDR2: MNHEY, SVGAGI. The CDR3 runs to 14 residues.

This rearrangement joins TRBV15 to TRBJ1-2; weak D call: TRBD1 (6 bases). The V gene's germline CDR1 is LNHNV and CDR2 YYDKDF (reference sequence). V lost 0 bases to trimming and J lost 4 bases, with 15 bases between them. The CDR3 totals 16 residues. The CDR3 DNA is TGTGCCACCAGCAGAGATAGATCGGCAGGGGTCTATGGCTACACCTTC. As protein: CATSRDRSAGVYGYTF.

The rearrangement uses TRBV19 and TRBJ2-3; 13 bases align to TRBD2. Germline assignment: CDR1 LNHDA and CDR2 SQIVND (reference sequence). V lost 5 bases and J lost 6; bases outside the gene matches: 11. The CDR3 is 17 amino acids. The CDR3 sequence: CASSLGLAGATVDTQYF. The CDR3 DNA reads TGTGCCAGTAGTCTCGGACTAGCGGGGGCGACGGTCGATACGCAGTATTTT.

The CDR3 region has the DNA TGTGCCAGCAGCCCGGGACAGGGCAATGGCTACACCTTC. Its protein product is CASSPGQGNGYTF. V is TRBV7-9 and J is TRBJ1-2; TRBD1 matches 9 bases. V shed 5 bases, J shed 6 bases, and the junction held 4 bases outside the gene matches. CDR1 SEHNR and CDR2 FQNEAQ come from the germline V gene (reference sequence). The CDR3 length is 13 residues.

The chain carries TRBV10-3 and TRBJ1-2; 7 bases are a match to TRBD1. Germline V gives CDR1 ENHRY, CDR2 SYGVKD. V gave up 6 bases and J gave up 7 bases; unmatched junction bases: 17. This CDR3 contains 16 residues. CDR3: CAIREDRVGVKIGYTF. The CDR3 DNA follows: TGTGCCATCAGGGAAGACAGGGTAGGAGTTAAGATTGGCTACACCTTC.

The chain links TRBV2 to TRBJ2-6; the D is unclear. Trimming removed 4 bases at V and 0 bases at J, with 4 bases between. The germline V gene has CDR1 SNHLY and CDR2 FYNNEI. The CDR3 sequence is 14 residues long. This CDR3 reads CASSGVSGANVLTF. The DNA for the CDR3 is TGTGCCAGCAGTGGAGTCTCTGGGGCCAACGTCCTGACTTTC.

The chain recombines TRBV3-1 (or the pseudogene TRBV3-2) with TRBJ1-2; 11 bases are a match to TRBD1. This CDR3 is 15 amino acids long. After removal of 4 bases from V and 8 bases from J, the junction contained 9 bases not matched to a gene. CDR1 and CDR2 from the germline V gene are LGHDT and YNNKEL (reference sequence). CDR3 DNA sequence: TGTGCCAGCAGCCTTGGACAGGGGGCGCGTGTCGGCTACACCTTC. Amino acids: CASSLGQGARVGYTF.

This clone showed up just once. This chain connects TRBV13 to TRBJ2-3, with TRBD2 matching over 8 bases. CDR3 length: 18 amino acids. Unmatched junction bases numbered 14, after V lost 3 bases and J lost 3 bases. Germline-derived CDR1 and CDR2 are PRHDT and FYEKMQ (reference sequence). The CDR3 spells CASSLGPGGRYETDTQYF. The CDR3 nucleotides are TGTGCCAGCAGCTTGGGTCCGGGAGGGCGGTATGAGACAGATACGCAGTATTTT.

The V and J genes are TRBV6-5 and TRBJ2-6, with no clear D. The ends were cut back, 6 bases at V and 2 bases at J, with 11 bases in the middle. Germline loops: CDR1 MNHEY, CDR2 SVGAGI. The CDR3 extends over 15 amino acids. This chain's CDR3 is CASSARRAGANVLTF. As DNA, the CDR3 is TGTGCCAGCAGCGCCCGCCGAGCTGGGGCCAACGTCCTGACTTTC.

The chain has TRBV5-5 and TRBJ2-1; D is unresolved. The CDR3 length is 12 residues. Germline V gene sequence: CDR1 SGHKS, CDR2 YYEKEE (reference sequence). Trimming pared 0 bases from V and 7 bases from J, leaving 5 bases between. In nucleotides, the CDR3 is TGTGCCAGCAGCTTGGTCTTTAATGAGCAGTTCTTC. The encoded protein is CASSLVFNEQFF.

The chain employs TRBV5-1 and TRBJ2-3; D possibly corresponds to TRBD2 (6 bases). V lost 1 base, J lost 10 bases, and 13 bases lay in between. The CDR3 length is 13 residues. Germline V gene sequence: CDR1 SGHRS, CDR2 YFSETQ. Here the CDR3 reads CASSLSTSRAQYF. In DNA form, the CDR3 reads TGCGCCAGCAGCTTGAGTACTAGCCGGGCGCAGTATTTT.

This sequence joins TRBV5-6 and TRBJ1-6; D might be TRBD1 (5 bases). The CDR3 contains 16 residues. V lost 4 bases, J lost 3 bases, and 14 bases lay in between. Germline CDR1 is SGHDT and CDR2 is YYEEEE. The CDR3 region has the DNA TGTGCCAGCAGCCGGCTCGGGGGGAACTATAATTCACCCCTCCACTTT. The encoded protein is CASSRLGGNYNSPLHF.

The chain couples TRBV11-3 to TRBJ1-2, with no clear D. Trimming pared 0 bases from V and 3 bases from J, leaving 5 bases between. The germline V gene encodes CDR1 SGHNT and CDR2 YENEEA. The CDR3 is made up of 13 amino acids. The CDR3 is CASSLDRYYGYTF. CDR3 coding DNA: TGTGCCAGCAGCTTAGATAGATACTATGGCTACACCTTC.

CDR3 DNA: TGCGCCAGCAGCTACTCGACAGGCACAGATACGCAGTATTTT. Its translation is CASSYSTGTDTQYF. The chain has TRBV5-1 and TRBJ2-3; maybe TRBD1 (5 bases). This CDR3 is built from 14 residues. The V gene lost 3 bases and the J gene lost 1 base, with 9 bases spanning the gap. Germline CDR1 and CDR2: SGHRS and YFSETQ.

This chain connects TRBV5-1 to TRBJ2-1; D possibly corresponds to TRBD2 (5 bases). The CDR3 runs 13 residues. V lost 0 bases and J lost 10, with 11 bases in between. The germline gives CDR1 SGHRS, CDR2 YFSETQ. CDR3 bases: TGCGCCAGCAGCTTGGAGTCGGGGTCCGAGCAGTTCTTC. This sequence encodes CASSLESGSEQFF.

The chain links TRBV28 to TRBJ2-7; D is uncertain. Germline V gene lookup returns CDR1 MDHEN and CDR2 SYDVKM. The CDR3 runs 15 residues. The V end was cut by 5 bases, the J end by 3 bases, with 17 bases between. CDR3 protein: CASSAWVSPSYEQYF. The CDR3 DNA is TGTGCCAGCAGTGCGTGGGTGTCCCCTAGCTACGAGCAGTACTTC.

This clone has a handful of counts. The rearrangement uses TRBV6-5 and TRBJ1-3; D perhaps matches TRBD1 (5 bases). CDR3 length: 15 residues. V lost 1 base and J 4 bases, leaving 11 bases between the germline ends. CDR1 and CDR2 (germline): MNHEY, SVGAGI. The CDR3 sequence: CASSYFRGSGNTIYF. CDR3 nucleotides: TGTGCCAGCAGTTACTTTAGGGGCTCCGGAAACACCATATATTTT.

This chain connects TRBV10-2 to TRBJ2-5, with 10 bases identical to TRBD1. This CDR3 is built from 14 residues. Trimming at V came to 8 bases and at J to 6 bases, leaving 9 bases not matched to a gene. Germline V gene sequence: CDR1 WSHSY, CDR2 SAAADI. CDR3 DNA sequence: TGCGCCAGCCGCCCCGGACAGGGGGACAAGACCCAGTACTTC. It specifies CASRPGQGDKTQYF.

The chain has TRBV6-5 and TRBJ2-7, with 7 bases that match TRBD1. The V and J ends lost 7 bases and 6 bases, in that order; junction bases with no gene match: 9. Per germline, CDR1 MNHEY and CDR2 SVGAGI. CDR3 length equals 13 residues. The CDR3 nucleotides read TGTGCCAGCATAGCCGACAGGGTTTTCGAGCAGTACTTC. This translates into CASIADRVFEQYF.